This T cell receptor (beta chain) was captured by sequencing in a study of shared clonotypes between healthy human individuals. For this clone: This sample includes further DNA sequences coding for the same CDR3.

As originally analysed: Because ImmunoSEQ provided only junction sequences with no quality scores, the filtering differed. Data came from immunoSEQ multiplex PCR; TCRdb stores just in-frame clones and leaves some out. The V and J calls and clone size come from that table; D and trimming were worked out from the DNA. The sample lists approximately 1.9 million clones; just under 95% were seen once. CD45RO-negative cells were positively selected for CCR7, leaving out terminally differentiated effector memory CD45RA+ cells. This clonotype was sampled from a man aged 18 to 29 in good health. Some clones in this sample may be carry-over from other donors' samples. Specimen: naive CD8+ T cells from PBMCs.

The CDR3 sequence: CASSFKRERTDTQYF. DNA for the CDR3: TGTGCCAGCAGCTTCAAGCGGGAGAGGACAGATACGCAGTATTTT. The V call is TRBV5-4, the J call TRBJ2-3, with 8 bases fitting TRBD2. CDR1 is SGHNT, CDR2 YYREEE, per germline (reference sequence). Losses at the gene ends were 2 bases for V and 3 bases for J; bases not matched to a gene: 5. There are 15 residues in the CDR3.